Below, 27 T cell receptor beta chains from the same sample are listed, as sequenced in a study of blood T cell repertoires in COVID-19. TCRdb's copy holds only in-frame clones and misses some; the assay was immunoSEQ multiplex PCR. The sample holds more than 200,000 clones; less than 90% are singletons and the top ten take about 2%. Sequencing input: peripheral blood. These receptors were obtained from a woman between 50 and 59 years old with acute or convalescent COVID-19.

J is TRBJ1-2 and V is TRBV4-2; 7 bases match TRBD1. CDR1 is LGHNA, CDR2 YNFKEQ, per germline. CDR3 length equals 16 residues. V shed 0 bases and J 3 bases; nucleotides not matched to a gene: 7. The CDR3 region has the DNA TGTGCCAGCAGCCAAGATCGGCAGGGGGTTTACTATGGCTACACCTTC. Protein product: CASSQDRQGVYYGYTF.

This chain links TRBV18 with TRBJ2-7; weak D call: TRBD1 (6 bases). Germline CDR1 is KGHSH and CDR2 is LQKENI. CDR3 size: 14 residues. V dropped 2 bases and J dropped 4 bases, with 12 bases sitting between them. The CDR3 reads CASSPEGQLYEQYF. The CDR3 DNA sequence: TGTGCCAGCTCACCAGAAGGACAGTTGTACGAGCAGTACTTC.

The gene calls are TRBV7-2 and TRBJ2-7, with D unclear. The CDR3 spans 11 residues. The germline V gene encodes CDR1 SGHTA and CDR2 FQGNSA. Deletions cut 5 bases from V and 4 bases from J, with 6 bases between. In DNA, the CDR3 is TGTGCCAGCAGCGAGCATTACGAGCAGTACTTC. Protein product: CASSEHYEQYF.

The chain recombines TRBV6-5 with TRBJ1-2; TRBD1 is a possible D gene (5 bases). Looked up from germline, CDR1 is MNHEY and CDR2 is SVGAGI. The V gene lost 0 bases and the J gene lost 7 bases, with 9 bases spanning the gap. This CDR3 comprises 13 residues. DNA for the CDR3: TGTGCCAGCAGTTACTCGGGGCCGGTTGGCTACACCTTC. Its protein is CASSYSGPVGYTF.

This rearrangement joins TRBV4-1 to TRBJ2-7; 8 bases line up with TRBD2. The CDR3 extends over 16 amino acids. CDR1 is MGHRA and CDR2 is YSYEKL in the germline V gene. V lost 0 bases, J lost 0 bases, and 4 bases stayed unmatched. The CDR3 is CASSQDPSGSSYEQYF. As DNA, the CDR3 is TGCGCCAGCAGCCAAGATCCAAGCGGGAGCTCCTACGAGCAGTACTTC.

This clone was observed once. Other DNA sequences in this sample translate to the same CDR3. The J gene is TRBJ2-2, the V gene TRBV6-5; 7 positions agree with TRBD1. The CDR3 loop spans 15 amino acids. The V gene end was trimmed by 8 bases and the J gene end by 1 base; junction bases not matched to a gene: 7. The germline V gene encodes CDR1 MNHEY and CDR2 SVGAGI. The CDR3 region is CASRHRDRNTGELFF. The CDR3 bases are TGTGCCAGCCGACACCGGGACAGGAACACCGGGGAGCTGTTTTTT.

This sequence joins TRBV7-9 and TRBJ1-3; D possibly corresponds to TRBD1 (6 bases). Germline CDR1 SEHNR, CDR2 FQNEAQ (reference sequence). CDR3 length: 16 residues. Between the trimmed V and J ends, which lost 5 bases and 2 bases, there was a span of 16 bases. The CDR3 bases are TGTGCCAGCAGCGCCCAGACCGGGGGGCCTGGAAACACCATATATTTT. It yields the protein CASSAQTGGPGNTIYF.

Written as DNA, the CDR3 is TGTGCCAGCAGTGAGGGACCGGGGGGGCTTTATGAGCAGTTCTTC. Its protein product is CASSEGPGGLYEQFF. V usage is TRBV6-1 and J usage is TRBJ2-1; 8 bases match TRBD2. Per germline, CDR1 MNHNS and CDR2 SASEGT. The CDR3 contains 15 residues. V lost 3 bases and J lost 8; bases outside the gene matches: 9.

V usage is TRBV7-9 and J usage is TRBJ1-1; D is unclear. The CDR3 extends over 13 amino acids. V was pared by 1 base and J by 3 bases, with 6 bases between. Germline CDR1 is SEHNR and CDR2 is FQNEAQ (reference sequence). The CDR3 DNA reads TGTGCCAGCAGCTTAGATCAGGACACTGAAGCTTTCTTT. It yields the protein CASSLDQDTEAFF.

The chain recombines TRBV6-6 with TRBJ2-7; D gene ambiguous. V was cut by 6 bases and J by 0 bases, with 9 bases left in between. This CDR3 region has 13 residues. Looked up from germline, CDR1 is MNHNY and CDR2 is SVGAGI (reference sequence). CDR3 amino acids: CASSLVISYEQYF. DNA of the CDR3: TGTGCCAGCAGCCTCGTTATCTCCTACGAGCAGTACTTC.

The chain is built from TRBV4-1 and TRBJ1-1, with D possibly matching TRBD1 (5 bases). The germline V and J ends were trimmed by 1 base and 1 base, with 10 bases remaining between them. Per germline, CDR1 MGHRA and CDR2 YSYEKL. This CDR3 contains 15 residues. The CDR3 nucleotides are TGCGCCAGCAGCCAAGCAGGGAATTGGAACACTGAAGCTTTCTTT. Translation: CASSQAGNWNTEAFF.

The genes are TRBV5-4 and TRBJ2-3, with D possibly being TRBD1 (6 bases). CDR3 length: 15 residues. V was pared by 2 bases and J by 2 bases, with 12 bases between. Germline V gives CDR1 SGHNT, CDR2 YYREEE (reference sequence). The CDR3 protein is CASSLGRGNTDTQYF. The CDR3, as DNA: TGTGCCAGCAGCTTAGGCAGGGGTAACACAGATACGCAGTATTTT. Complete variable domain (other parts from reference TRBV5-4 and TRBJ2-3): ETGVTQSPTHLIKTRGQQVTLRCSSQSGHNTVSWYQQALGQGPQFIFQYYREEENGRGNFPPRFSGLQFPNYSSELNVNALELDDSALYLCASSLGRGNTDTQYFGPGTRLTVL.

The chain employs TRBV27 and TRBJ2-3; 7 bases fit TRBD1. CDR3 length: 17 amino acids. The junction had 14 bases not matched to a gene; V was cut back by 3 bases and J by 5 bases. Germline loops: CDR1 MNHEY, CDR2 SMNVEV (reference sequence). This CDR3 reads CASSFRPSDRVRDTQYF. The CDR3 region has the DNA TGTGCCAGCAGTTTTAGGCCCTCAGACAGGGTAAGAGATACGCAGTATTTT.

The rearrangement links TRBV7-9 to TRBJ2-5; TRBD2 agrees at 7 bases. This CDR3 has 15 residues. V dropped 1 base and J dropped 3; count of bases not matched to a gene: 5. Germline CDR1 is SEHNR and CDR2 is FQNEAQ (reference sequence). This chain's CDR3 is CASSLEGLIKETQYF. CDR3 in DNA: TGTGCCAGCAGCTTAGAGGGACTAATAAAAGAGACCCAGTACTTC.

V gene TRBV5-4 combines with J gene TRBJ2-2; 12 nucleotides line up with TRBD2. V shed 5 bases, J shed 1 base, and the junction held 3 bases outside the gene matches. CDR3 size: 16 residues. The V gene's germline CDR1 is SGHNT and CDR2 YYREEE (reference sequence). For the CDR3, the DNA is TGTGCCAGCAGTACACTAGCGGGGGGGAACACCGGGGAGCTGTTTTTT. Amino acid sequence: CASSTLAGGNTGELFF.

CDR3 DNA sequence: TGTGCCAGCAGCCTAGCAGGGGGCTGGGGCTACACCTTC. Translating it yields CASSLAGGWGYTF. The chain is built from TRBV28 and TRBJ1-2; 8 nucleotides line up with TRBD1. The germline V gene encodes CDR1 MDHEN and CDR2 SYDVKM. The CDR3 is 13 residues long. The junction had 8 bases not matched to a gene; V was cut back by 6 bases and J by 8 bases.

V gene TRBV5-4 combines with J gene TRBJ2-7, with 8 bases matching TRBD1. Germline lookup yields CDR1 SGHNT and CDR2 YYREEE (reference sequence). V trimming: 4 bases; J trimming: 0 bases; junction bases outside the gene matches: 6. The CDR3 extends over 15 amino acids. The CDR3 nucleotides read TGTGCCAGCAGCCGCGGGACAGGCTTCTCCTACGAGCAGTACTTC. Its translation is CASSRGTGFSYEQYF. Full variable domain (outside the CDR3, taken from reference TRBV5-4 and TRBJ2-7): ETGVTQSPTHLIKTRGQQVTLRCSSQSGHNTVSWYQQALGQGPQFIFQYYREEENGRGNFPPRFSGLQFPNYSSELNVNALELDDSALYLCASSRGTGFSYEQYFGPGTRLTVT.

The rearrangement links TRBV19 to TRBJ1-1, with 7 bases matching TRBD1. CDR1 and CDR2 (germline): LNHDA, SQIVND (reference sequence). The CDR3 has 15 residues. The V and J ends lost 4 bases and 5 bases, in that order; junction bases with no gene match: 10. The CDR3 DNA follows: TGTGCCAGTAGTACCACTTTCAGGGGGGATACTGAAGCTTTCTTT. It specifies CASSTTFRGDTEAFF. The complete variable domain, with remaining parts taken from reference TRBV19 and TRBJ1-1, reads DGGITQSPKYLFRKEGQNVTLSCEQNLNHDAMYWYRQDPGQGLRLIYYSQIVNDFQKGDIAEGYSVSREKKESFPLTVTSAQKNPTAFYLCASSTTFRGDTEAFFGQGTRLTVV.

This clone has just a few counts. The chain uses TRBV7-9 and TRBJ1-1; TRBD1 agrees at 8 bases. This CDR3 region has 15 residues. V dropped 1 base and J dropped 0; count of bases not matched to a gene: 1. In germline, CDR1 is SEHNR, CDR2 FQNEAQ (reference sequence). The CDR3 DNA reads as TGTGCCAGCAGCTTAGGGACAGGGCTGAACACTGAAGCTTTCTTT. Encoded protein: CASSLGTGLNTEAFF.

J is TRBJ2-7 and V is TRBV6-5; D might be TRBD1 (5 bases). The CDR3 has 13 residues. Germline-derived CDR1 and CDR2 are MNHEY and SVGAGI. Trimming removed 7 bases at V and 3 bases at J, with 13 bases between. The CDR3 bases are TGTGCCAGCAAGGCAGGGCCTTTCTACGAGCAGTACTTC. It yields the protein CASKAGPFYEQYF.

This clone was counted a few times. The V gene is TRBV10-3, the J gene TRBJ2-2, with 10 bases aligning to TRBD2. Trimming at V came to 4 bases and at J to 4 bases, leaving 9 bases not matched to a gene. Per the germline V gene, CDR1 is ENHRY and CDR2 is SYGVKD. The CDR3 has 17 amino acids. CDR3 nucleotide sequence: TGTGCCATCAGTGGACCCCGAGTAGCGGGAGGCACCGGGGAGCTGTTTTTT. It encodes CAISGPRVAGGTGELFF.

J is TRBJ2-1 and V is TRBV9; 14 bases agree with TRBD2. Per the germline V gene, CDR1 is SGDLS and CDR2 is YYNGEE. This CDR3 comprises 15 residues. V shed 5 bases and J 8 bases; nucleotides not matched to a gene: 6. The DNA of the CDR3 is TGTGCCAGCAGTGAGGGACTAGCGGGAGTTCATGAGCAGTTCTTC. It codes for CASSEGLAGVHEQFF.

The rearrangement uses TRBV7-2 and TRBJ2-5; tentatively, D is TRBD2 (6 bases). Trimming shortened V by 3 bases and J by 5 bases, and 16 bases separated the two germline ends. Germline loops: CDR1 SGHTA, CDR2 FQGNSA. The CDR3 contains 15 residues. The CDR3 DNA reads as TGTGCCAGCAGCTTCTCCTCAACGGGGGTGGAGACCCAGTACTTC. Its protein is CASSFSSTGVETQYF. The entire variable domain, with the rest obtained from reference TRBV7-2 and TRBJ2-5, is as follows: GAGVSQSPSNKVTEKGKDVELRCDPISGHTALYWYRQSLGQGLEFLIYFQGNSAPDKSGLPSDRFSAERTGGSVSTLTIQRTQQEDSAVYLCASSFSSTGVETQYFGPGTRLLVL.

The V call is TRBV19, the J call TRBJ1-2; D perhaps matches TRBD1 (6 bases). Trimming stripped 3 bases from V and 7 bases from J, with 21 bases between. Germline CDR1 LNHDA, CDR2 SQIVND (reference sequence). The length of the CDR3 is 16 residues. The CDR3 nucleotides are TGTGCCAGTAGTATTCGTCTTGAGGGCGGGGGCTCTGGCTACACCTTC. It is translated as CASSIRLEGGGSGYTF.

This clone was detected once. This chain uses TRBV12-3 or TRBV12-4 with TRBJ2-7, with D possibly matching TRBD2 (6 bases). Trimming removed 5 bases at V and 11 bases at J, with 13 bases between. The CDR3 runs 11 residues. The CDR3 spells CASSVREHKYF. The DNA for the CDR3 is TGTGCCAGCAGTGTCCGGGAGCACAAGTACTTC.

V is TRBV27 and J is TRBJ1-2; D remains ambiguous. The CDR3 has 13 amino acids. The germline gives CDR1 MNHEY, CDR2 SMNVEV (reference sequence). The V end was cut by 2 bases, the J end by 3 bases, with 7 bases between. This chain's CDR3 is CASSLKADYGYTF. In DNA, the CDR3 is TGTGCCAGCAGTTTAAAGGCGGACTATGGCTACACCTTC.

The chain is built from TRBV18 and TRBJ1-1, with D hard to call. This CDR3 has 13 residues. Trimming cost V 3 bases and J 4 bases, with 9 bases left between them. CDR1 KGHSH and CDR2 LQKENI come from the germline V gene. CDR3 nucleotides: TGTGCCAGCTCACCTGAGAGCCCCACTGAAGCTTTCTTT. This sequence encodes CASSPESPTEAFF.